This paragraph covers one T cell receptor beta chain sequence. Antigen: not known. V was clipped by 4 bases and J by 16 bases; unmatched bases: 8. This CDR3 spans 12 amino acids. The germline gives CDR1 MDHEN, CDR2 SYDVKM. This record comes from a study of radiotherapy plus CTLA-4 blockade in lung cancer. The overall study: Objective responses arose in over 15% of patients, and 25% to 40% experienced disease control. General study findings and limits: After treatment with radiotherapy plus ipilimumab, TCR clones that came from the tumor expanded in blood.

Focal radiation plus CTLA-4 blockade with ipilimumab was given to patients with chemo-refractory metastatic non-small-cell lung cancer. Here immunoSEQ multiplex PCR was the method, and the copy in TCRdb shows in-frame clones only, minus some. The data contain tens of thousands of clones, about 79% of them singletons. This chain uses TRBV28 with TRBJ2-4; 9 nucleotides align to TRBD1. Material: peripheral blood, obtained from a patient treated with radiotherapy plus ipilimumab. The source of this sequence is a human donor with non-small cell lung cancer that progressed on radiotherapy plus ipilimumab. DNA of the CDR3: TGTGCCAGCAGTTCCGGACAGGGGATTTCCTACTTC. Translating it yields CASSSGQGISYF.